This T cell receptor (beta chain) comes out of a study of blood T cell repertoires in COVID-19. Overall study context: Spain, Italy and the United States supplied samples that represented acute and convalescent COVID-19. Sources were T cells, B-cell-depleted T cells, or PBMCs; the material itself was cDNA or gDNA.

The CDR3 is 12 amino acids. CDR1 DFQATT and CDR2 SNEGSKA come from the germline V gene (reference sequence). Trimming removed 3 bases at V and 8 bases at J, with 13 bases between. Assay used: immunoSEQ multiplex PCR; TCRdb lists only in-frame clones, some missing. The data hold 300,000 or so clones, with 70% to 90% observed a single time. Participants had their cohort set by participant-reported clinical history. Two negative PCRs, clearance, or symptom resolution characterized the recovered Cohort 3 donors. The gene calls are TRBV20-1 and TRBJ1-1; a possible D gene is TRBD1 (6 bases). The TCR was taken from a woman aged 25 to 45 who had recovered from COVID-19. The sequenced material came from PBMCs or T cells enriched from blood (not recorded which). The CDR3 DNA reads TGCAGTGCTAGTAGAGGGGGACAAGAAGCTTTCTTT. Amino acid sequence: CSASRGGQEAFF.